This T cell receptor beta chain was retrieved from a study of cytomegalovirus exposure and HLA in healthy donors. Study-wide results and limits: Per a prior analysis, the majority of TCR beta V segments were productive roughly 87% or roughly 30% of the time. One variant, a missense change in DCLRE1C, was linked in a later analysis to TCR beta V- and J-gene trimming.

A note on this clone: Its antigen is unidentified.

The PCR used 60 Vbeta and 13 Jbeta primers. TCRdb's table, derived via immunoSEQ multiplex PCR, lists solely in-frame clones and lacks some. The sample includes roughly 93,000 clones, around two thirds of them seen just once. V was clipped by 5 bases and J by 2 bases; unmatched bases: 14. The CDR3 is 19 amino acids. Germline V gives CDR1 MDHEN, CDR2 SYDVKM. The source is a male donor in good health and CMV-seronegative. V gene TRBV28 combines with J gene TRBJ2-7; 14 nucleotides agree with TRBD2. Sequencing was performed on PBMCs. The CDR3: CASSRNRIRLAGGPYEQYF. The CDR3 bases are TGTGCCAGCAGTCGAAATAGAATAAGACTAGCGGGAGGGCCCTACGAGCAGTACTTC. Complete variable domain (other parts from reference TRBV28 and TRBJ2-7): DVKVTQSSRYLVKRTGEKVFLECVQDMDHENMFWYRQDPGLGLRLIYFSYDVKMKEKGDIPEGYSVSREKKERFSLILESASTNQTSMYLCASSRNRIRLAGGPYEQYFGPGTRLTVT.